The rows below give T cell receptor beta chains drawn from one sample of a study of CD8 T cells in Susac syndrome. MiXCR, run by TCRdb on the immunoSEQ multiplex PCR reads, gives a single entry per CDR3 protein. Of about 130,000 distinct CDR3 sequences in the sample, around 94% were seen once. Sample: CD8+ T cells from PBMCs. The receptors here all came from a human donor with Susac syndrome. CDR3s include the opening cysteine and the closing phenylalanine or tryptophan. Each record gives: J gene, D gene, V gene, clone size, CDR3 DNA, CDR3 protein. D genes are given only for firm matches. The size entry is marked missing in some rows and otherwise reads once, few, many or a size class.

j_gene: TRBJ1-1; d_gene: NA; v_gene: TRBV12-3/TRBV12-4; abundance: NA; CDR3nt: TGTGCCAGCAGTTTTGAGGGGACGAACACTGAAGCTTTCTTT; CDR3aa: CASSFEGTNTEAFF
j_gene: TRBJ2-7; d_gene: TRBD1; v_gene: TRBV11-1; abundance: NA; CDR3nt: TGTGCCAGCAGCCGACAGGGGATCTCCTACGAGCAGTACTTC; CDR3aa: CASSRQGISYEQYF
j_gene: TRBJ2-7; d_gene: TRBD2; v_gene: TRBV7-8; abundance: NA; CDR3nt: TGTGCCAGCAGCCCAACGGGAGGCGGTACTTCCTACGAGCAGTACTTC; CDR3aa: CASSPTGGGTSYEQYF
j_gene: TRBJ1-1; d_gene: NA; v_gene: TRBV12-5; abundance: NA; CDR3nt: TGTGCTAGTGGTTTGGGTCTCTTTTCTGAAGCTTTCTTT; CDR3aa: CASGLGLFSEAFF
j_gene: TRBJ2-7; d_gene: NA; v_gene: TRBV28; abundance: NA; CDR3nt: TGTGCCAGCAGTTTACAGGAGAGGGAGCAGTACTTC; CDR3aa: CASSLQEREQYF
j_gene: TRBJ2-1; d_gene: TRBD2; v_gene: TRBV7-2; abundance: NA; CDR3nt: TGTGCCAGCAGCGGCAGGTTGTCGTTAGACGGGAGGGGAGGAAATGAGCAGTTCTTC; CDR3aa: CASSGRLSLDGRGGNEQFF
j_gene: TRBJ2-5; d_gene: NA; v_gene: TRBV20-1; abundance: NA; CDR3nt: TGCAGTGCTACTCTGCAGGCGCACTTTCAAGAGACCCAGTACTTC; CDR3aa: CSATLQAHFQETQYF
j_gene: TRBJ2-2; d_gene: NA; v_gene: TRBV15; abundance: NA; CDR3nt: TGTGCCACCAGCAGAGATCGGGGCGGGGAGCTGTTTTTT; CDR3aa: CATSRDRGGELFF
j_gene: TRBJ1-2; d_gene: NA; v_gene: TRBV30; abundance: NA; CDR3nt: TGTGCCACTATCCAAGGGAGGGCTGGCTACACCTTC; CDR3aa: CATIQGRAGYTF
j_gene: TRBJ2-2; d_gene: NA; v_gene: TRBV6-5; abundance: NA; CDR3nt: TGTGCCAGCAGTTACTCGAACACCGGGGAGCTGTTTTTT; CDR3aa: CASSYSNTGELFF
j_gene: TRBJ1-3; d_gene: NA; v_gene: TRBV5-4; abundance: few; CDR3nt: TGTGCCAGCAGCTTGGGAGGAAACACCATATATTTT; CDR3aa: CASSLGGNTIYF
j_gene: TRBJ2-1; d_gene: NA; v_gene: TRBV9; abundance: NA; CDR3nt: TGTGCCAGCAGCGTAGTTGATTTGGGTGAGCAGTTCTTC; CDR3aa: CASSVVDLGEQFF
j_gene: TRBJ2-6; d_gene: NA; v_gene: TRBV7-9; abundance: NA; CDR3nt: TGTGCCAGCAGCTTAGCGTGGGGGGCTGGGGCCAACGTCCTGACTTTC; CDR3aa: CASSLAWGAGANVLTF
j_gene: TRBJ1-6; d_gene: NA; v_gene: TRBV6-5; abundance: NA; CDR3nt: TGTGCCAGCAGTCCACCTAATTCACCCCTCCACTTT; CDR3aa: CASSPPNSPLHF
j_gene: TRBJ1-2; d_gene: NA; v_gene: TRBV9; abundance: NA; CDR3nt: TGTGCCAGCAGCGGATACGTCGGGGCGGAAGACTATGGCTACACCTTC; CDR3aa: CASSGYVGAEDYGYTF
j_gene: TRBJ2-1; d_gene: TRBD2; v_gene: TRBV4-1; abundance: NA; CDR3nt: TGCGCCAGCAGCCAAGTCGGACTAGCGGGGGTCGATGAGCAGTTCTTC; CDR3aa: CASSQVGLAGVDEQFF
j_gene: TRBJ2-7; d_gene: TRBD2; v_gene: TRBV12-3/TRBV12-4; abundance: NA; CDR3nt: TGTGCCAGCAGTCTGTCCGGGAGGGCGTGGGAGCAGTACTTC; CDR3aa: CASSLSGRAWEQYF
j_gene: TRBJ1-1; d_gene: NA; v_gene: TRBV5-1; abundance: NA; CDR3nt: TGCGCCAGCAGCGAGGACTCGAACACTGAAGCTTTCTTT; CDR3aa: CASSEDSNTEAFF
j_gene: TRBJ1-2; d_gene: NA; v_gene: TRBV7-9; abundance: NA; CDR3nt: TGTGCCAGCGAGGGACGTTCCTATGGCTACACCTTC; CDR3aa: CASEGRSYGYTF